This is a list of T cell receptor beta chains from one sample in a study of Ad26.COV2.S vaccination and SARS-CoV-2 variants. Libraries were prepared by immunoSEQ multiplex PCR; TCRdb keeps only in-frame clonotypes and omits some of them. This table has under 550,000 clones, 88% appearing once. The sequencing used peripheral blood, collected in a trial of Ad26.COV2.S vaccine versus placebo. These TCRs come from a person aged 18-60 years who received the Ad26.COV2.S COVID-19 vaccine or a placebo. The CDR3 runs from the conserved cysteine through the conserved F or W. A D gene is named only where the DNA matches it firmly. Rows may omit the clone size; those that give it use once, few, many or a size class.

>TRBJ2-3|TRBV11-2|-|-
CASSLFSKTITDTQYF
TGTGCCAGCAGCTTGTTCAGCAAAACTATCACAGATACGCAGTATTTT
>TRBJ2-4|TRBV2|-|TRBD1
CASRLDRGLDIQYF
TGTGCCAGCAGACTCGACAGGGGGCTGGACATTCAGTACTTC
>TRBJ2-3|TRBV9|-|TRBD2
CASSAVSGAGDTQYF
TGTGCCAGCAGCGCGGTTAGCGGGGCGGGAGATACGCAGTATTTT
>TRBJ1-2|TRBV19|-|-
CASSITGFGYTF
TGTGCCAGTAGTATAACAGGTTTTGGCTACACCTTC
>TRBJ2-1|TRBV5-6|-|-
CASSFLDLRREQFF
TGTGCCAGCAGCTTCCTGGACTTGCGTAGGGAGCAGTTCTTC
>TRBJ1-2|TRBV6-2/TRBV6-3|-|-
CASSYTGPGYGYTF
TGTGCCAGCAGTTACACAGGGCCGGGGTATGGCTACACCTTC
>TRBJ2-7|TRBV7-3|once|TRBD1
CASSFGQGGSEQYF
TGTGCCAGCAGCTTCGGACAGGGGGGTAGCGAGCAGTACTTC
>TRBJ1-2|TRBV29-1|few|TRBD1
CSVDLLAGGFYGYTF
TGCAGCGTTGACCTACTCGCAGGGGGGTTCTATGGCTACACCTTC
>TRBJ2-3|TRBV19|-|-
CASREGWGTDTQYF
TGTGCCAGTAGGGAAGGGTGGGGCACAGATACGCAGTATTTT
>TRBJ1-2|TRBV7-8|-|TRBD1
CASSLWTGRSYGYTF
TGTGCCAGCAGCTTATGGACAGGGCGATCCTATGGCTACACCTTC
>TRBJ2-5|TRBV9|-|-
CASSLNSLAETQYF
TGTGCCAGCAGCCTGAATTCGTTGGCCGAGACCCAGTACTTC
>TRBJ1-6|TRBV2|-|-
CASSTQGMGRSPLHF
TGTGCCAGCAGTACCCAAGGGATGGGTCGTTCACCCCTCCACTTT
>TRBJ1-1|TRBV5-6|-|-
CASSPLGTAFTEAFF
TGTGCCAGCAGCCCCCTCGGTACGGCTTTCACTGAAGCTTTCTTT
>TRBJ2-1|TRBV29-1|-|TRBD1
CSDVTGDHNEQFF
TGCAGCGACGTTACAGGGGATCACAATGAGCAGTTCTTC
>TRBJ2-7|TRBV6-2/TRBV6-3|-|-
CASSSPRQTAHF
TGTGCCAGCAGTTCCCCTAGACAGACGGCCCACTTC
>TRBJ2-7|TRBV6-2/TRBV6-3|-|-
CASSQPHQWEQYF
TGTGCCAGCAGCCAGCCTCACCAGTGGGAGCAGTACTTC
>TRBJ2-7|TRBV4-3|-|TRBD1
CASSQEGTGTHSYEQYF
TGCGCCAGCAGCCAAGAGGGGACAGGGACCCATTCCTACGAGCAGTACTTC
>TRBJ2-1|TRBV19|-|-
CASSIPLGNHNEQFF
TGTGCCAGTAGTATCCCCCTGGGGAACCACAATGAGCAGTTCTTC
>TRBJ2-3|TRBV6-2/TRBV6-3|-|TRBD1
CASSYGQGSYTDTQYF
TGTGCCAGCAGTTACGGACAGGGTTCTTACACAGATACGCAGTATTTT
>TRBJ2-7|TRBV5-5|-|-
CASSLAGVATYEQYF
TGTGCCAGCAGCTTGGCCGGGGTAGCAACCTACGAGCAGTACTTC
>TRBJ1-6|TRBV5-1|-|-
CASSLRSAANSPLHF
TGCGCCAGCAGCTTGCGATCGGCGGCTAATTCACCCCTCCACTTT
>TRBJ1-5|TRBV3-1/TRBV3-2|-|-
CASSPVGGQPQHF
TGTGCCAGCAGCCCCGTAGGAGGTCAGCCCCAGCATTTT
>TRBJ1-2|TRBV7-8|-|TRBD1
CASSPRDRDLGGYTF
TGTGCCAGCAGCCCAAGGGACAGGGATTTGGGCGGCTACACCTTC
>TRBJ2-3|TRBV30|-|TRBD2
CAWATSGGRDTQYF
TGTGCCTGGGCGACTAGCGGGGGCCGGGATACGCAGTATTTT
>TRBJ1-1|TRBV7-8|-|-
CASSFRTATEAFF
TGTGCCAGCAGCTTCCGGACGGCCACTGAAGCTTTCTTT
>TRBJ2-2|TRBV7-2|-|TRBD2
CASSFPRGGSNTGELFF
TGTGCCAGCAGTTTTCCTCGGGGGGGCTCGAACACCGGGGAGCTGTTTTTT
>TRBJ2-5|TRBV24-1|-|-
CATSDSDSHQETQYF
TGTGCCACCAGTGACTCGGACAGCCATCAAGAGACCCAGTACTTC
>TRBJ2-7|TRBV30|-|-
CAWSGRGGYEQYF
TGTGCCTGGAGTGGGAGGGGGGGGTACGAGCAGTACTTC
>TRBJ1-2|TRBV18|-|-
CASSPSGAGDYGYTF
TGTGCCAGCTCACCATCAGGGGCTGGGGACTATGGCTACACCTTC
>TRBJ2-7|TRBV9|few|-
CASSGPHVGEQYF
TGTGCCAGCAGCGGACCCCACGTGGGGGAGCAGTACTTC
>TRBJ1-5|TRBV20-1|-|-
CSASGTAVYSNQPQHF
TGCAGTGCTAGTGGAACAGCGGTATATAGCAATCAGCCCCAGCATTTT
>TRBJ1-1|TRBV19|-|-
CASSIELDNIEAFF
TGTGCCAGTAGTATTGAATTGGACAACATTGAAGCTTTCTTT
>TRBJ1-1|TRBV5-6|-|-
CASSSPLAFF
TGTGCCAGCAGCTCTCCCCTAGCTTTCTTT
>TRBJ1-1|TRBV7-2|-|TRBD1
CASSGQGPGTEAFF
TGTGCCAGCAGCGGACAGGGTCCGGGGACTGAAGCTTTCTTT
>TRBJ1-1|TRBV4-1|-|TRBD1
CASSQGQSGEAFF
TGCGCCAGCAGCCAGGGACAGTCAGGTGAAGCTTTCTTT
>TRBJ2-3|TRBV7-8|once|-
CASSRDTDTQYF
TGTGCCAGCAGCCGAGACACAGATACGCAGTATTTT
>TRBJ2-3|TRBV28|-|-
CASSFVRTKDTQYF
TGTGCCAGCAGTTTTGTGCGTACGAAAGATACGCAGTATTTT
>TRBJ1-6|TRBV27|-|-
CASSSMGVETGWRNSPLHF
TGTGCCAGCAGTTCCATGGGTGTCGAGACAGGATGGAGGAATTCACCCCTCCACTTT
>TRBJ1-4|TRBV11-1|once|-
CASSSKGTTNEKLFF
TGTGCCAGCAGCTCAAAGGGTACAACTAATGAAAAACTGTTTTTT
>TRBJ2-5|TRBV19|-|TRBD1
CASSSGTGRETQYF
TGTGCCAGTAGTTCCGGGACAGGGAGAGAGACCCAGTACTTC
>TRBJ1-4|TRBV4-1|-|TRBD1
CASSRLGGEKLFF
TGCGCCAGCAGCCGTCTAGGGGGCGAAAAACTGTTTTTT
>TRBJ1-5|TRBV30|-|-
CAWSVLNQPQHF
TGTGCCTGGAGTGTCCTAAATCAGCCCCAGCATTTT
>TRBJ1-1|TRBV4-2|once|-
CASSRGSTEAFF
TGTGCCAGCAGCCGGGGTTCCACTGAAGCTTTCTTT
>TRBJ1-1|TRBV7-2|-|TRBD1
CASSLARRGRPNTEAFF
TGTGCCAGCAGCTTAGCGCGGAGGGGGCGGCCGAACACTGAAGCTTTCTTT
>TRBJ2-7|TRBV9|once|TRBD1
CASSVGDRYYEQYF
TGTGCCAGCAGCGTAGGGGACAGGTACTACGAGCAGTACTTC
>TRBJ2-7|TRBV7-2|-|-
CASSSIGAYYEQYF
TGTGCCAGCAGCTCCATAGGGGCCTACTACGAGCAGTACTTC
>TRBJ2-5|TRBV30|-|TRBD2
CAWRSQRGGASRETQYF
TGTGCCTGGAGGAGTCAGCGCGGGGGGGCATCCCGAGAGACCCAGTACTTC
>TRBJ2-5|TRBV9|-|TRBD2
CASSVGAGGFRETQYF
TGTGCCAGCAGCGTAGGGGCGGGGGGTTTTAGAGAGACCCAGTACTTC
>TRBJ1-5|TRBV2|-|-
CASIGDFPNQPQHF
TGTGCCAGCATTGGGGACTTCCCCAATCAGCCCCAGCATTTT
>TRBJ2-7|TRBV7-9|-|-
CASSLERGQLSYEQYF
TGTGCCAGCAGCTTAGAAAGAGGCCAGCTTAGCTACGAGCAGTACTTC
>TRBJ1-1|TRBV6-1|few|-
CASSELGGRGSTEAFF
TGTGCCAGCAGTGAATTGGGGGGGAGGGGGAGCACTGAAGCTTTCTTT